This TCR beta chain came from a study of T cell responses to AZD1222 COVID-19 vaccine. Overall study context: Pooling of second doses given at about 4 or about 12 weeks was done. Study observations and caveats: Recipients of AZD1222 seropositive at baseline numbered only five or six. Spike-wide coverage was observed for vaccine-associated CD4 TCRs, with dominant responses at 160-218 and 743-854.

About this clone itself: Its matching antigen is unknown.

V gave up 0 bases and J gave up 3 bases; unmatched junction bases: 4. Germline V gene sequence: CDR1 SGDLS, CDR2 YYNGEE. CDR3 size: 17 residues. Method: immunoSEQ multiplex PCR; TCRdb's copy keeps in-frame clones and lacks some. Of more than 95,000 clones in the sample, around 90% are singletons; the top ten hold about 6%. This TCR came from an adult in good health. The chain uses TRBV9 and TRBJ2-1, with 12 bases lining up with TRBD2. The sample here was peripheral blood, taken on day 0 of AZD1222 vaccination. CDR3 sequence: CASSVEGLAGNYNEQFF. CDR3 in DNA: TGTGCCAGCAGCGTAGAAGGACTAGCGGGGAACTACAATGAGCAGTTCTTC.